This entry concerns a single TCR beta chain. Its antigen is unknown. The study ran its PCR with 60 Vbeta and 13 Jbeta primers. Method: immunoSEQ multiplex PCR; TCRdb's copy keeps in-frame clones and lacks some. The sample lists 200,000 to 250,000 clones, around 86% occurring once. The data derive from a study of cytomegalovirus exposure and HLA in healthy donors. Study details: An earlier analysis found 95 million to 140 million unique TCR beta sequences from around 180 million T cells. Study-wide points: A later analysis found most CMV-associated TCR beta chains apparently HLA-restricted. Most subjects' HLA-A and HLA-B alleles were reportedly predicted from TCR beta sequences. Clonal expansion was found to be greater in HLA-associated TCR beta chains than in equally common others in a later analysis.

Trimming removed 0 bases at V and 8 bases at J, with 15 bases between. The length of the CDR3 is 14 residues. Looked up from germline, CDR1 is SGDLS and CDR2 is YYNGEE. V and J are TRBV9 and TRBJ2-7, with D perhaps matching TRBD1 (6 bases). The receptor comes from a woman aged 45-65 years in good health and CMV-seropositive. The sequencing sample was made of PBMCs. The CDR3 nucleotides are TGTGCCAGCAGCGTAGTGGGACAAAAAGGTCAGCAGTACTTC. Protein sequence: CASSVVGQKGQQYF.